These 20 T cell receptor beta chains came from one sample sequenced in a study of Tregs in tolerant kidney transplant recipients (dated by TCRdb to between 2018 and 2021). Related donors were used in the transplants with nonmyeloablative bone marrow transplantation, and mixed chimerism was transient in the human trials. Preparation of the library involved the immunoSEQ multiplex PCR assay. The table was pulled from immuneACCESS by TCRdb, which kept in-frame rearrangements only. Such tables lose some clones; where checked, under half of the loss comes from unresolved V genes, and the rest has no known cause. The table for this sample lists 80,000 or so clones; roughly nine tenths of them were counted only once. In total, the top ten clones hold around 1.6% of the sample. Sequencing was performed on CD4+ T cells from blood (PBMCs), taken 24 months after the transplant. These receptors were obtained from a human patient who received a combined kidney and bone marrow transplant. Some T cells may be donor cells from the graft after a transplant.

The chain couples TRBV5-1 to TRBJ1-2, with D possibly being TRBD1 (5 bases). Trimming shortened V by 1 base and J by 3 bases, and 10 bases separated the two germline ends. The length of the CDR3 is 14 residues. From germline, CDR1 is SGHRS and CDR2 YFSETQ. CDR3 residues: CASSLRARDYGYTF. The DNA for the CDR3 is TGCGCCAGCAGCTTGCGGGCCAGGGACTATGGCTACACCTTC.

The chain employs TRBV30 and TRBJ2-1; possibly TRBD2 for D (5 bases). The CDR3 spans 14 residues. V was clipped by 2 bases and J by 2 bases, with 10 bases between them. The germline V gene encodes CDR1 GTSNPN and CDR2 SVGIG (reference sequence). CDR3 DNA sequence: TGTGCCTGGAGTACGGGGATCCCCTACAATGAGCAGTTCTTC. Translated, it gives CAWSTGIPYNEQFF.

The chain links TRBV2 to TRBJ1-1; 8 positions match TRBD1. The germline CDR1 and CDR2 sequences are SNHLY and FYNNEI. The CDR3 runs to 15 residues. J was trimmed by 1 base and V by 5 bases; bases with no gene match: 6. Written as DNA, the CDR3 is TGTGCCAGCAGTTTGGCAGGGGGCCAGAACACTGAAGCTTTCTTT. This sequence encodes CASSLAGGQNTEAFF. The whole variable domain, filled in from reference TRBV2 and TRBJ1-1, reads EPEVTQTPSHQVTQMGQEVILRCVPISNHLYFYWYRQILGQKVEFLVSFYNNEISEKSEIFDDQFSVERPDGSNFTLKIRSTKLEDSAMYFCASSLAGGQNTEAFFGQGTRLTVV.

Written as DNA, the CDR3 is TGTGCCAGTAGGTTACAGGGGGCAGGTCAGCCCCAGCATTTT. Protein: CASRLQGAGQPQHF. The gene calls are TRBV19 and TRBJ1-5; 9 nucleotides line up with TRBD1. CDR3 size: 14 residues. Germline CDR1 LNHDA, CDR2 SQIVND (reference sequence). Trimming removed 6 bases from V and 6 bases from J; junction bases left unmatched: 6.

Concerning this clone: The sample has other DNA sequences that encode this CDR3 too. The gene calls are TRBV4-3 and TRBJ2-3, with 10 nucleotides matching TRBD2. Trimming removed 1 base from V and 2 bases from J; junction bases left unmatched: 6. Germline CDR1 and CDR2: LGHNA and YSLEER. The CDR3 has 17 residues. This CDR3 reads CASSQAIAGGTTDTQYF. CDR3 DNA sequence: TGCGCCAGCAGCCAAGCTATAGCGGGAGGTACCACAGATACGCAGTATTTT.

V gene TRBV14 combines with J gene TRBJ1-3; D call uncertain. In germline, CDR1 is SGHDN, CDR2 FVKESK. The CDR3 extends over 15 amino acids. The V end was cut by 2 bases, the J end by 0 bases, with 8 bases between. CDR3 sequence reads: CASSQLLSSGNTIYF. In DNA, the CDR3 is TGTGCCAGCAGCCAACTTCTCAGCTCTGGAAACACCATATATTTT.

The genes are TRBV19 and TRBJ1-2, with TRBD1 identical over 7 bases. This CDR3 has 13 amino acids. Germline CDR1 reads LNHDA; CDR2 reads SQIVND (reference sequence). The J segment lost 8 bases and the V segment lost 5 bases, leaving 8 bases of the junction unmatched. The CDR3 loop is CASSVQGLVGYTF. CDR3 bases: TGTGCCAGTAGTGTACAGGGGCTCGTCGGCTACACCTTC.

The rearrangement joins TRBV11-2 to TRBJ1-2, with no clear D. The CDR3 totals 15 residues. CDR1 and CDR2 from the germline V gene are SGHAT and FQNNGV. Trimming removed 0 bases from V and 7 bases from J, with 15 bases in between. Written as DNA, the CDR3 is TGTGCCAGCAGCTTAGAACGGCCCGGGAGTGTTGGCTACACCTTC. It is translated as CASSLERPGSVGYTF.

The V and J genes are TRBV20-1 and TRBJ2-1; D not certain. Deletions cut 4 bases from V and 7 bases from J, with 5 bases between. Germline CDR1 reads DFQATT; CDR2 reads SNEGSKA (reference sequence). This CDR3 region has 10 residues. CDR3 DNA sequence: TGCAGTGCTACGGAGAATGAGCAGTTCTTC. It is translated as CSATENEQFF.

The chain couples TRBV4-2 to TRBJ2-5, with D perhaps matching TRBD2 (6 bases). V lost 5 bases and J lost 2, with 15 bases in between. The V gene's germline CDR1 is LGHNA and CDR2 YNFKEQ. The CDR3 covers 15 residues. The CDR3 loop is CASSGGIADQETQYF. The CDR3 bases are TGTGCCAGCAGCGGCGGTATAGCGGATCAAGAGACCCAGTACTTC.

DNA for the CDR3: TGTGCCAGCAGCTTCGGGTACAATCAGCCCCAGCATTTT. It translates to CASSFGYNQPQHF. The gene calls are TRBV11-2 and TRBJ1-5; D is unclear. V was cut by 3 bases and J by 3 bases, with 6 bases left in between. CDR3 length: 13 residues. From germline, CDR1 is SGHAT and CDR2 FQNNGV.

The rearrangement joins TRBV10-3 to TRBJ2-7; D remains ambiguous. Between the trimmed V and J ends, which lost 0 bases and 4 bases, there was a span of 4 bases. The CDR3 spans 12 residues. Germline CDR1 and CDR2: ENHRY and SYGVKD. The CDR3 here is CAISESGYEQYF. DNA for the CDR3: TGTGCCATCAGTGAGTCCGGGTACGAGCAGTACTTC.

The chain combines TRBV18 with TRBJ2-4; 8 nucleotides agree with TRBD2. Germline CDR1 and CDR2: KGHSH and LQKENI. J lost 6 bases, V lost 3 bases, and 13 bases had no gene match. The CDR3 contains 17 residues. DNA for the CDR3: TGTGCCAGCTCACCTCGGACCGGGACTAGTCACGGAAACATTCAGTACTTC. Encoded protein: CASSPRTGTSHGNIQYF.

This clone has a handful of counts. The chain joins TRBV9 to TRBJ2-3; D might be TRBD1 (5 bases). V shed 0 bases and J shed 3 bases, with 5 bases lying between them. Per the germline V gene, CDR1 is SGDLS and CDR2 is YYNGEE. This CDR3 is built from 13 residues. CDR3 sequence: CASSVDRTDTQYF. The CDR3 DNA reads TGTGCCAGCAGCGTAGACAGGACAGATACGCAGTATTTT. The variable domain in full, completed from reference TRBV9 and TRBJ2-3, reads DSGVTQTPKHLITATGQRVTLRCSPRSGDLSVYWYQQSLDQGLQFLIQYYNGEERAKGNILERFSAQQFPDLHSELNLSSLELGDSALYFCASSVDRTDTQYFGPGTRLTVL.

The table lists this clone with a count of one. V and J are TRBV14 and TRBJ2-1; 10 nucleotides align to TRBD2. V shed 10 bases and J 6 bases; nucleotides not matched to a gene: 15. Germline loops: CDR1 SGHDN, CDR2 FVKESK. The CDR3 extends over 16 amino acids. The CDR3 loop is CATSRLAGASSNEQFF. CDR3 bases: TGTGCCACTTCCCGTCTAGCGGGAGCGTCCAGCAATGAGCAGTTCTTC. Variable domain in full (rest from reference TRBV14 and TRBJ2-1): EAGVTQFPSHSVIEKGQTVTLRCDPISGHDNLYWYRRVMGKEIKFLLHFVKESKQDESGMPNNRFLAERTGGTYSTLKVQPAELEDSGVYFCATSRLAGASSNEQFFGPGTRLTVL.

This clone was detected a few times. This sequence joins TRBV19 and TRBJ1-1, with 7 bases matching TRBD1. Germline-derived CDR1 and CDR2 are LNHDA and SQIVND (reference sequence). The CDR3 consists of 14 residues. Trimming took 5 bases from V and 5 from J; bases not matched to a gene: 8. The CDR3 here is CASSSHTGETEAFF. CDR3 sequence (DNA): TGTGCCAGTAGTTCCCATACAGGGGAAACTGAAGCTTTCTTT.

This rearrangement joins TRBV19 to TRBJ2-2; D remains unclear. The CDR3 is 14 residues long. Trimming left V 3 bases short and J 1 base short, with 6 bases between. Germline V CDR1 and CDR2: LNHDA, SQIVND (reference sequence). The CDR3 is CASSMWQNTGELFF. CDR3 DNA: TGTGCCAGTAGTATGTGGCAGAACACCGGGGAGCTGTTTTTT.

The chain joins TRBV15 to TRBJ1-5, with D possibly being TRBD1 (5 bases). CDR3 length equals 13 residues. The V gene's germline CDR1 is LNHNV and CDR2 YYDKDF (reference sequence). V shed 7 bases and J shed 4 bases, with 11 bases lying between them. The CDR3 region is CATTQGLNQPQHF. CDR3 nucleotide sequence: TGTGCCACCACGCAGGGACTTAATCAGCCCCAGCATTTT.

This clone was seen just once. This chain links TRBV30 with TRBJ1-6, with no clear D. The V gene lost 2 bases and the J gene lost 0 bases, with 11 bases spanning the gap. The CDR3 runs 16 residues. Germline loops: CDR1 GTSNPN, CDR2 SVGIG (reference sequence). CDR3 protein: CAWSWLRSSYNSPLHF. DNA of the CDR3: TGTGCCTGGAGTTGGTTAAGGAGCTCCTATAATTCACCCCTCCACTTT.

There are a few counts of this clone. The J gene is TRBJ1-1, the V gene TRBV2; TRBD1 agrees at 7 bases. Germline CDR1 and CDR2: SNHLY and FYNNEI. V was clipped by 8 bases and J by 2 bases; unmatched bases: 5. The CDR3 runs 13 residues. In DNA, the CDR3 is TGTGCCAGCGGACAGGAGAAAAACACTGAAGCTTTCTTT. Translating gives CASGQEKNTEAFF.